The 8 T cell receptor beta chains given below trace back to one sample, sequenced in a study of regulatory T cells in long-lasting Graves disease. Arm-PCR with iRepertoire HTBI primers amplified the CDR3 regions for these TCR beta libraries. TCRdb reprocessed the multiplex PCR reads via MiXCR and lists one record per CDR3 protein. The sample lists just over 600,000 distinct CDR3 sequences; around 17% were seen once. Time point: newly diagnosed GD, antithyroid drugs for less than 3 months. PBMC-extracted RNA yielded the TCR library. This sample also appeared in a second study, on T cells in Graves' hyperthyroidism and ophthalmopathy.

The material was peripheral blood mononuclear cells (PBMCs), obtained at new diagnosis, from a patient treated with antithyroid drugs. The receptors were gathered from a woman in her twenties or thirties with Graves disease.

The rearrangement links TRBV9 to TRBJ2-5; 7 bases are shared with TRBD2. Trimming removed 0 bases from V and 4 bases from J; junction bases left unmatched: 6. The germline V gene has CDR1 SGDLS and CDR2 YYNGEE. The CDR3 runs 15 residues. In DNA form, the CDR3 reads TGTGCCAGCAGCGTAGCGGGAGGCTTTCGAGAGACCCAGTACTTC. It codes for CASSVAGGFRETQYF.

This CDR3 reads CASSLEVWEQYF. For the CDR3, the DNA is TGTGCCAGCAGTTTGGAAGTCTGGGAGCAGTACTTC. V gene TRBV28 combines with J gene TRBJ2-7, with D hard to call. V gave up 3 bases and J gave up 7 bases, with 10 bases separating them. CDR3 length equals 12 residues. In germline, CDR1 is MDHEN, CDR2 SYDVKM.

CDR3 region: CASSQLRGPRGNEQFF. CDR3 sequence (DNA): TGTGCCAGCAGCCAATTAAGGGGTCCTAGGGGCAATGAGCAGTTCTTC. This chain links TRBV3-1 with TRBJ2-1; D is possibly TRBD1 (5 bases). Germline V gene sequence: CDR1 LGHDT, CDR2 YNNKEL (reference sequence). The CDR3 runs to 16 residues. V shed 2 bases and J shed 6 bases, with 17 bases lying between them.

The V and J genes are TRBV19 and TRBJ2-3; D is unclear. Germline CDR1 LNHDA, CDR2 SQIVND (reference sequence). CDR3 size: 13 residues. Between the trimmed V and J ends, which lost 10 bases and 1 base, there was a span of 12 bases. The CDR3 loop reads CATRDLGTDTQYF. CDR3 bases: TGTGCCACTCGAGATTTGGGCACAGATACGCAGTATTTT.

This chain uses TRBV11-2 with TRBJ2-3, with TRBD2 identical over 7 bases. V trimming: 2 bases; J trimming: 6 bases; junction bases outside the gene matches: 14. The CDR3 has 17 amino acids. The germline V gene has CDR1 SGHAT and CDR2 FQNNGV. The CDR3 loop is CASSLNGLVKKGDTQYF. DNA for the CDR3: TGTGCCAGCAGCTTAAATGGACTAGTTAAAAAGGGGGATACGCAGTATTTT.

The rearrangement links TRBV20-1 to TRBJ1-5, with D unresolved. Trimming shortened V by 2 bases and J by 5 bases, and 7 bases separated the two germline ends. Germline CDR1 reads DFQATT; CDR2 reads SNEGSKA (reference sequence). CDR3 length: 12 amino acids. The CDR3 protein is CSARKPDQPQHF. The DNA of the CDR3 is TGCAGTGCTAGAAAACCGGATCAGCCCCAGCATTTT.

This clonotype was seen ten or more times. The chain joins TRBV12-3 or TRBV12-4 to TRBJ1-6; D not resolved. V gave up 7 bases and J gave up 7 bases, with 17 bases separating them. This CDR3 is 15 amino acids long. In DNA form, the CDR3 reads TGTGCCAGCACCCAGCACCTCACAAGGAATTCACCCCTCCACTTT. It codes for CASTQHLTRNSPLHF.

This clonotype was seen ten or more times. The chain uses TRBV28 and TRBJ1-1; D call uncertain. The CDR3 runs 14 residues. Germline CDR1 and CDR2: MDHEN and SYDVKM. Trimming took 2 bases from V and 3 from J, leaving 10 bases between them. The CDR3 DNA follows: TGTGCCAGCAGTTTAAGACCCTGGGACACTGAAGCTTTCTTT. Translation: CASSLRPWDTEAFF.